These T cell receptor beta chains were read from a single sample in a study of PD-L1 blockade in urothelial cancer. The data were produced by immunoSEQ multiplex PCR, yet TCRdb's version contains in-frame clones alone and is incomplete. The table includes approximately 24,000 clones, approximately 86% detected once. The specimen comprised PBMCs, sampled around atezolizumab (anti-PD-L1) treatment. The receptors derive from a man in his sixties with urothelial cancer. Both conserved end residues are part of each CDR3. The order of the fields is V gene, clone size, J gene, D gene, CDR3 length, CDR3 protein, CDR3 DNA. The D gene is left open where the match is weak. Clone sizes are given selectively: once, few, many, or a class where the clone is expanded.

>TRBV10-3|NA|TRBJ1-1|NA|14
CAISDRQQNTEAFF
TGTGCCATCAGTGATAGACAGCAAAACACTGAAGCTTTCTTT
>TRBV19|NA|TRBJ2-7|NA|17
CASSIGVGSGLRNEQYF
TGTGCCAGTAGTATCGGGGTCGGTAGCGGCCTTAGGAACGAGCAGTACTTC
>TRBV5-6|NA|TRBJ2-1|NA|15
CASSLAVGVTDVQFF
TGTGCCAGCAGCTTGGCGGTAGGGGTCACGGATGTACAGTTCTTC
>TRBV7-6|few|TRBJ1-2|TRBD1|14
CASSPKGTAHGYTF
TGTGCCAGCAGCCCTAAGGGGACAGCCCATGGCTACACCTTC
>TRBV7-9|NA|TRBJ1-1|NA|15
CASSLMAGGGTEAFF
TGTGCCAGCAGCTTAATGGCGGGGGGTGGAACTGAAGCTTTCTTT
>TRBV5-1|NA|TRBJ2-7|NA|13
CASSSQGYHEQYF
TGCGCCAGCAGCTCCCAGGGTTACCACGAGCAGTACTTC
>TRBV6-5|NA|TRBJ2-7|NA|13
CASSYGERYEQYF
TGTGCCAGCAGTTACGGGGAGAGATACGAGCAGTACTTC
>TRBV5-4|NA|TRBJ1-2|TRBD1|15
CASSTPRGRDYGYTF
TGTGCCAGCAGCACCCCGAGGGGGCGCGACTATGGCTACACCTTC
>TRBV9|NA|TRBJ2-5|TRBD1|15
CASSVDRGYQETQYF
TGTGCCAGCAGCGTGGACAGGGGTTACCAAGAGACCCAGTACTTC
>TRBV5-1|NA|TRBJ2-7|TRBD2|15
CASSLRSGGSYEQYF
TGCGCCAGCAGCTTGAGAAGCGGGGGATCCTACGAGCAGTACTTC
>TRBV6-5|NA|TRBJ2-3|NA|15
CASSYSRQGPDTQYF
TGTGCCAGCAGTTACTCGAGGCAGGGGCCAGATACGCAGTATTTT
>TRBV28|NA|TRBJ2-5|TRBD2|15
CASSASGRARETQYF
TGTGCCAGCAGTGCTAGCGGGAGGGCCCGGGAGACCCAGTACTTC
>TRBV7-9|NA|TRBJ2-2|NA|14
CASSTTGTTGELFF
TGTGCCAGCAGCACCACAGGGACCACCGGGGAGCTGTTTTTT
>TRBV7-2|NA|TRBJ2-7|TRBD1|13
CASSFRQGSEQYF
TGTGCCAGCAGCTTTCGACAGGGTTCCGAGCAGTACTTC
>TRBV9|NA|TRBJ2-5|TRBD1|16
CASSTGTGSLQETQYF
TGTGCCAGCAGCACCGGGACAGGGAGTTTGCAAGAGACCCAGTACTTC
>TRBV7-6|NA|TRBJ2-7|NA|14
CASSSGSETYEQYF
TGTGCCAGCAGCTCCGGGTCTGAGACCTACGAGCAGTACTTC
>TRBV18|NA|TRBJ2-7|NA|15
CASSPRGGYSYEQYF
TGTGCCAGCTCACCACGCGGCGGGTACTCCTACGAGCAGTACTTC
>TRBV5-1|NA|TRBJ2-1|NA|14
CASSLLRAPNEQFF
TGCGCCAGCAGCTTGTTGAGGGCCCCCAATGAGCAGTTCTTC
>TRBV19|few|TRBJ1-2|NA|14
CASTPPSRVYGYTF
TGTGCCAGTACCCCGCCGAGCAGGGTGTATGGCTACACCTTC
>TRBV10-3|NA|TRBJ1-1|NA|13
CAHAYSRNTEAFF
TGTGCCCACGCATATAGTCGGAACACTGAAGCTTTCTTT
>TRBV18|NA|TRBJ1-3|TRBD1|14
CASSKDRAGNTIYF
TGTGCCAGCTCAAAGGACAGGGCTGGAAACACCATATATTTT
>TRBV11-3|few|TRBJ2-7|NA|15
CASSLESASGYEQYF
TGTGCCAGCAGCTTAGAGAGCGCCAGCGGCTACGAGCAGTACTTC
>TRBV2|NA|TRBJ1-6|NA|16
CASSGRGGGRNSPLHF
TGTGCCAGCAGTGGAAGGGGAGGGGGTCGTAATTCACCCCTCCACTTT
>TRBV7-8|NA|TRBJ2-4|NA|15
CASSLESLAKNIQYF
TGTGCCAGCAGCTTAGAGAGCCTAGCCAAAAACATTCAGTACTTC
>TRBV5-1|NA|TRBJ2-2|TRBD1|15
CASSLVQGLAGELFF
TGCGCCAGCAGCTTGGTACAGGGGTTGGCCGGGGAGCTGTTTTTT
>TRBV18|few|TRBJ1-2|TRBD1|13
CASSSGQYYGYTF
TGTGCCAGCTCGTCGGGACAGTACTATGGCTACACCTTC
>TRBV5-4|NA|TRBJ2-7|TRBD1|15
CASSFEDRGDYEQYF
TGTGCCAGCAGCTTCGAAGACAGGGGGGACTACGAGCAGTACTTC
>TRBV6-1|NA|TRBJ2-1|NA|13
CASSDYLYNEQFF
TGTGCCAGCAGTGACTACCTCTACAATGAGCAGTTCTTC
>TRBV11-1|NA|TRBJ2-1|TRBD1|13
CASSSTTGGSLFF
TGTGCCAGCAGCTCAACGACAGGGGGGTCCTTGTTCTTC